This is a list of T cell receptor beta chains from one sample in a study of identical twins. TCRdb called the 5' RACE reads again in MiXCR, with one record for every CDR3 protein. In the table there are around 300,000 distinct CDR3 sequences, about 8.1% of which are singletons. The same sample was also used in a study of yellow fever vaccine responses in identical twins.

Sequences were obtained from memory (CD45RO+) T cells sorted from blood. These receptors all come from a woman in her late teens or twenties in good health. Each CDR3 is given with its conserved first and last residue. A D gene is named only where the DNA matches it firmly.

D	J	V	CDR3
NA	TRBJ2-1	TRBV11-1	CASRAADGNNEQFF
TRBD1	TRBJ1-1	TRBV7-2	CASSPRGGTGRAFF
NA	TRBJ2-1	TRBV24-1	CATREEGHEQFF
TRBD1	TRBJ1-4	TRBV20-1	CSAREGGTGEKLFF
NA	TRBJ2-1	TRBV24-1	CAAFDLTTLADTKYILEGSRQFF
NA	TRBJ2-7	TRBV6-1	CASSRGMAYEQYF
TRBD1	TRBJ2-7	TRBV2	CASRDREIYEQYF
NA	TRBJ2-5	TRBV7-2	CASSLGGTRAGTQYF
TRBD1	TRBJ2-1	TRBV5-1	CASSLSPGQGRISEQFF
TRBD1	TRBJ1-1	TRBV7-9	CASSSRDRAGNTEAFF
NA	TRBJ1-4	TRBV4-2	CASSQGGAGDEKLFF
NA	TRBJ1-1	TRBV10-3	CAISESNPTEAFF
NA	TRBJ1-2	TRBV6-5	CASSFDSFGRSANGYTF
NA	TRBJ2-3	TRBV5-1	CASSLGYRWDGSDTQYF
NA	TRBJ1-3	TRBV6-1	CASGPTGYTGNTIYF
TRBD1	TRBJ1-5	TRBV20-1	CSAQGQGRNQPQHF
NA	TRBJ2-1	TRBV7-9	CASSLALARNNEQFF
TRBD1	TRBJ1-3	TRBV12-3/TRBV12-4	CASSLSGGGNTIYF
TRBD2	TRBJ2-7	TRBV25-1	CASSDPGLAGYRDEQYF
TRBD2	TRBJ2-7	TRBV7-2	CASSLGLAGRYEQYF
NA	TRBJ1-2	TRBV20-1	CSASLRDPGGYGYTF
NA	TRBJ1-1	TRBV9	CASSGGGNTEAFF